In its sample, the clone carrying this T cell receptor beta chain was seen once. The antigen remains undetermined. V was pared by 3 bases and J by 4 bases, with 15 bases between. The CDR3 covers 14 residues. Germline V lookup: CDR1 GTSNPN, CDR2 SVGIG (reference sequence). The data were obtained in a study of T cell responses to AZD1222 COVID-19 vaccine. General study findings and limits: Just five to seven people given AZD1222 tested seropositive at baseline. The peak T cell response came first, and repertoires were sampled only after it. Spike-specific TCR depth and breadth grew after two AZD1222 doses. Distributed over spike, vaccine-associated CD4 TCRs predominated at 160-218 and 743-854.

This table comes from immunoSEQ multiplex PCR, and its TCRdb copy is limited to in-frame clones, with some not included. Of over 120,000 clones in the sample, more than 80% are singletons; the top ten hold about 1.5%. Material: peripheral blood, obtained on day 0 of AZD1222 vaccination. V and J are TRBV30 and TRBJ1-2; possibly TRBD1 for D (6 bases). The source of this sequence is an adult in good health. Here the CDR3 DNA reads TGTGCCTGGAGAGGGGGGGCTCCAACCTATGGCTACACCTTC. Encoded protein: CAWRGGAPTYGYTF.